This T cell receptor beta chain was observed in a study of CD8 T cells in Susac syndrome. Roughly 0.5 to 1 ug RNA was reverse transcribed with random hexamers. TCRdb fed the immunoSEQ multiplex PCR reads into MiXCR, producing one record per CDR3 protein. The sample carries more than 95,000 distinct CDR3 sequences, approximately 96% recorded once. Sequenced material: CD4+ T cells from PBMCs. The clonotype was recovered from a human donor in good health.

The CDR3 here is CASSHGRESTDTQYF. The DNA for the CDR3 is TGCGCCAGCAGTCATGGTCGGGAGAGCACAGATACGCAGTATTTT. The chain joins TRBV23-1 to TRBJ2-3, with D tentatively TRBD2 (6 bases). TRBV23-1 is sorted into the ORF group, with uncertain function. The CDR3 is 15 residues long. Trimming took 3 bases from V and 0 from J, leaving 10 bases between them.